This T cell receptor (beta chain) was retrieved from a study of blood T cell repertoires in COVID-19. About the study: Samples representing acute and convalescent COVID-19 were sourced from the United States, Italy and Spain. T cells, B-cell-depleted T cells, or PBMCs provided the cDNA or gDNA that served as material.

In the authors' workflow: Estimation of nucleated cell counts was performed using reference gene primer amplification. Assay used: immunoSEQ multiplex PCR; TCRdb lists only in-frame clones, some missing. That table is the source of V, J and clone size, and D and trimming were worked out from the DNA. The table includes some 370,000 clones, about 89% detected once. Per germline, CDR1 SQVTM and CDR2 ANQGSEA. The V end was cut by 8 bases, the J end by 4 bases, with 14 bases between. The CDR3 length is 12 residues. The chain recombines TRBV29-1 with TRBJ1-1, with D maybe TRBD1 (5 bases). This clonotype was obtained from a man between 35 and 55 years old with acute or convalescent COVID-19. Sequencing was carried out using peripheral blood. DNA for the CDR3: TGCAGCTCCTTAGCCGGGGGCACTGAAGCTTTCTTT. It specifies CSSLAGGTEAFF.